This T cell receptor (beta chain) was profiled in a study of blood T cells in healthy people across ages (dated by TCRdb to the mid-2010s). As for the study more broadly: Template switching captured roughly one uniquely barcoded TCR beta cDNA molecule per two T cells in model experiments. The study measured age-related changes in TCR beta repertoire diversity using deep sequencing normalized with unique cDNA molecular identifiers. Four age groups were formed from the donors: young (average around 15 years), middle-aged (approximately 40), aged (62) and long-lived (82). To avoid experimental bias, donors of different ages were distributed randomly across sequencing lanes. For two donors (one aged 18 to 30 and one aged 80 or older), the study analyzed two additional independent replicas of 1 million unique cDNA reads from the same blood draw. Paper-wide results and their limitations: Because profiling used bulk unsorted PBMCs, naive and antigen-experienced compartments could not be compared conclusively. Observed TCR beta diversity correlated strongly with the percentage of naive T cells measured by flow cytometry. Total diversity estimates from one million sequenced T cells were considered lower bounds and underestimates. The CMV infection status of donors was not known, potentially confounding age-related changes in expanded clonotypes. Observed TCR beta diversity per million T cells fell roughly linearly with age, and a significant reduction was already apparent by age roughly 40. Compared with the aged group, more naive CD4+ T cells, fewer expanded clones and increased TCR diversity were shown by the long-lived group, suggesting age selection.

Donors were a few dozen systemically healthy Caucasian individuals from Russia aged roughly 6 to 95 years. Around 10 milliliters of peripheral blood were collected from each donor into EDTA-treated Vacutainer tubes. Ficoll-Paque density-gradient centrifugation was used to isolate PBMCs, with at least 6 million per sample. Trizol reagent was used to extract total RNA from PBMCs, with at least 5.5 micrograms per sample. For every donor, flow cytometry on a PBMC aliquot measured the percentage of naive CD45RAhigh/CD27high T cells. The method behind the library was 5' RACE. TCRdb records Illumina HiSeq 2500 as the sequencer. A second PCR of roughly 7 to 11 cycles was performed with a sample-barcoded 5' primer and a J-beta primer mix. A unique molecular identifier was introduced onto each TCR beta cDNA molecule by a template-switch 5' adaptor carrying 12 random nucleotides. Each sample yielded at least 2.5 million CDR3-containing paired-end reads. First-strand cDNA was synthesized from all RNA with the Mint cDNA synthesis kit, primed by a TRBC-specific oligonucleotide. Following uracil-DNA glycosylase treatment, all cDNA underwent a first 18-cycle PCR with the universal primers M1SS and BC2_uni_R. As for the original processing: For normalization, 1 million high-quality reads were randomly selected from each sample, with every read carrying a distinct molecular identifier. Reads sharing molecular identifiers were discarded rather than binned into consensus sequences. MiTCR, set to a Q25 quality threshold and the strictest error-elimination algorithm, was used for CDR3 identification, clonotype clustering and error correction. A nonparametric unseen species model with Euler transformation was used to estimate lower-bound total TCR beta diversity. TCRdb handled the public reads itself, with Q25 trimming in fastp and clone calling in MiXCR, and kept productive beta chains. Each entry merges the rows of one CDR3 protein and shows their most common DNA and genes. The V and J calls reflect TCRdb's pipeline rather than the authors' work. The sample has about 830,000 distinct CDR3 sequences on record, about 62% of them singletons. The ten largest clones capture 25% to 30% of the sample.

Comment on this clonotype: Its specific antigen is unknown. No base quality values were provided; no much bigger clone lies one nucleotide off.

The clonotype comes from a young man in good health. Sequencing used blood.

The CDR3 has the sequence CASSGETNRNQPQHF. The sequenced DNA: TGTGCCAGCAGCGGAGAGACCAATCGGAATCAGCCCCAGCATTTT. The rearrangement combines TRBV7-2 with TRBJ1-5; there is no confident call for the D gene. CDR1 SGHTA and CDR2 FQGNSA were looked up in the germline V gene. The junction shows trimming of 5 bases on V and 4 bases on J, plus 15 bases between the germline ends. The CDR3, cysteine through phenylalanine, is 15 amino acids long. Only the CDR3 portion is preserved as DNA: 45 bases, with reading frame beginning at the first base.